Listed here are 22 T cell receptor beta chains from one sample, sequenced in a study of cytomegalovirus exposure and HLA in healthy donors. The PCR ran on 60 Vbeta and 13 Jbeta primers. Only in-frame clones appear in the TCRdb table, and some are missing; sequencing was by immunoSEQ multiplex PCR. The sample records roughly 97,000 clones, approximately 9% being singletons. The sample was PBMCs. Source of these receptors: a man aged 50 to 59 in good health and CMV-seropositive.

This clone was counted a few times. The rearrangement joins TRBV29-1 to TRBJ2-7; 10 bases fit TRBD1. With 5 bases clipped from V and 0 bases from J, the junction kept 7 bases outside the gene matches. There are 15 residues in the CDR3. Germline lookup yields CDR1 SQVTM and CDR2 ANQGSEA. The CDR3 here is CSVPGQGPDSYEQYF. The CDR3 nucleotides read TGCAGCGTTCCGGGACAGGGGCCCGACTCCTACGAGCAGTACTTC.

The CDR3 region has the DNA TGCGCCAGCAGCTTGGCCGCACAGGGAACCTACGAGCAGTACTTC. Amino acids: CASSLAAQGTYEQYF. The rearrangement links TRBV5-1 to TRBJ2-7, with D possibly matching TRBD1 (6 bases). The CDR3 extends over 15 amino acids. V was clipped by 0 bases and J by 2 bases, with 12 bases between them. Germline values: CDR1 SGHRS, CDR2 YFSETQ.

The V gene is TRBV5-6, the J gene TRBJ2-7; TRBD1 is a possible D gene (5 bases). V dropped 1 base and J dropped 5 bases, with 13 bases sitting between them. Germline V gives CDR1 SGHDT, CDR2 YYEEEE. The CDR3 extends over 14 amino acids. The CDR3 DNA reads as TGTGCCAGCAGCTTGTTGCAGGGTTTCGACGAGCAGTACTTC. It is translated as CASSLLQGFDEQYF.

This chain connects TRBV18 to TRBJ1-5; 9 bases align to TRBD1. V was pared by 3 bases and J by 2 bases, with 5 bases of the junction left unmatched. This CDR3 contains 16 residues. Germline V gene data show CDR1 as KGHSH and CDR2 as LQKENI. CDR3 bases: TGTGCCAGCTCACCGCTACAGGGGGCGGGCAATCAGCCCCAGCATTTT. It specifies CASSPLQGAGNQPQHF.

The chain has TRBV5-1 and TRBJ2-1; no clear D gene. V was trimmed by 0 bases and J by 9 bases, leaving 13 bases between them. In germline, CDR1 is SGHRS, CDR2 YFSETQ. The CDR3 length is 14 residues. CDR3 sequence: CASSLEWPGGEQFF. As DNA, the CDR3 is TGCGCCAGCAGCTTGGAATGGCCGGGTGGTGAGCAGTTCTTC.

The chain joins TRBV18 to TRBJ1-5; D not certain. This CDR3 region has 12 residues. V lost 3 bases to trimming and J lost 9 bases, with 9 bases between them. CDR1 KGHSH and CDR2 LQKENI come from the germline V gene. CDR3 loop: CASSPDSGPQHF. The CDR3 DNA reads TGTGCCAGCTCACCTGACTCCGGGCCCCAGCATTTT.

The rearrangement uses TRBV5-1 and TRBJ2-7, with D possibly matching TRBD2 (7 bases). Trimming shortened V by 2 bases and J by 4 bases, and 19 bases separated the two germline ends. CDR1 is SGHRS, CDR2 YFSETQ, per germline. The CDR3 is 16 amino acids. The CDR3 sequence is CASSFLSGTGAYEQYF. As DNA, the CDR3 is TGCGCCAGCAGCTTTTTAAGCGGGACGGGGGCGTACGAGCAGTACTTC.

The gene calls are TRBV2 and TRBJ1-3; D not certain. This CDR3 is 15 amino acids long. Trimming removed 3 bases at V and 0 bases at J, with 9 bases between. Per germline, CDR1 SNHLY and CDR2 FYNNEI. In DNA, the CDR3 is TGTGCCAGCAGTGACCCTGGCACCTCTGGAAACACCATATATTTT. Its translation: CASSDPGTSGNTIYF.

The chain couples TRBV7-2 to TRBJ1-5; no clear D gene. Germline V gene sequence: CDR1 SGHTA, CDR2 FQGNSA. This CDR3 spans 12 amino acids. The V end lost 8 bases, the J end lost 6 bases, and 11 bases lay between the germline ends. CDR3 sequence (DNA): TGTGCCAGCGCGGCCCAAGGTCAGCCCCAGCATTTT. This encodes CASAAQGQPQHF. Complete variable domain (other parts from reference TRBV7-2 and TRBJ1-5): GAGVSQSPSNKVTEKGKDVELRCDPISGHTALYWYRQSLGQGLEFLIYFQGNSAPDKSGLPSDRFSAERTGGSVSTLTIQRTQQEDSAVYLCASAAQGQPQHFGDGTRLSIL.

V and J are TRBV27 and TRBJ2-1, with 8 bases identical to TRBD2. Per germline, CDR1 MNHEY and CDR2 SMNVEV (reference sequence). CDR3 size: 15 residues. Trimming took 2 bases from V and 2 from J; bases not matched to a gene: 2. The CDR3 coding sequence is TGTGCCAGCAGTTTAGCGGGAGGTACCTACAATGAGCAGTTCTTC. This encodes CASSLAGGTYNEQFF.

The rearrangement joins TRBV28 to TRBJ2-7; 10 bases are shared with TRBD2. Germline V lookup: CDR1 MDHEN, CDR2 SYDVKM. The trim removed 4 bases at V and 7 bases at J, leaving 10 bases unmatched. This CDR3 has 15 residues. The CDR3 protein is CASSWASGGPREQYF. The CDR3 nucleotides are TGTGCCAGCAGTTGGGCTAGCGGGGGCCCGCGTGAGCAGTACTTC.

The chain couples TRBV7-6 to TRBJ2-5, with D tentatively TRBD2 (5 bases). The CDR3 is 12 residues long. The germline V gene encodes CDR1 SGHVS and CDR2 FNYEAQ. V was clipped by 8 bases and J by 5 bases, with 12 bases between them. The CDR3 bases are TGTGCCAGCGAGGGTGTGGGCGAGACCCAGTACTTC. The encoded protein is CASEGVGETQYF.

The CDR3 sequence: CASSGTSGRIHEQFF. The CDR3 DNA follows: TGTGCCAGCAGCGGGACTAGCGGGAGGATCCATGAGCAGTTCTTC. The chain is built from TRBV11-1 and TRBJ2-1, with 15 positions matching TRBD2. Germline V gives CDR1 SGHAT, CDR2 FQDESV (reference sequence). The CDR3 contains 15 residues. V was clipped by 5 bases and J by 8 bases; unmatched bases: 4.

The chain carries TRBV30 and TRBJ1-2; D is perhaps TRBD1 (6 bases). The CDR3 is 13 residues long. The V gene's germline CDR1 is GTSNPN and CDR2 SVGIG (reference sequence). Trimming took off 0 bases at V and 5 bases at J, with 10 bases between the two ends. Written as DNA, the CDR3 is TGTGCCTGGAGTGTACAGGGTTCATATGGCTACACCTTC. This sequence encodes CAWSVQGSYGYTF.

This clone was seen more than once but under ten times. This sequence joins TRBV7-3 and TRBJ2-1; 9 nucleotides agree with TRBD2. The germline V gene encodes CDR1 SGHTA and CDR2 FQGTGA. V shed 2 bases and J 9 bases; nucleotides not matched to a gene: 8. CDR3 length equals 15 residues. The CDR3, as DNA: TGTGCCAGCAGCTTATATAGCGGGAGCGGGAGTGAGCAGTTCTTC. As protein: CASSLYSGSGSEQFF.

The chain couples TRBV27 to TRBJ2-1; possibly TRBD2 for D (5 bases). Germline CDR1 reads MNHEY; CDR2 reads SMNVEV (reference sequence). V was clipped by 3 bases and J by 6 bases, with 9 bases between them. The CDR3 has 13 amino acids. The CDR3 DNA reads TGTGCCAGCAGTTTTCGAGGGTCCAATGAGCAGTTCTTC. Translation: CASSFRGSNEQFF.

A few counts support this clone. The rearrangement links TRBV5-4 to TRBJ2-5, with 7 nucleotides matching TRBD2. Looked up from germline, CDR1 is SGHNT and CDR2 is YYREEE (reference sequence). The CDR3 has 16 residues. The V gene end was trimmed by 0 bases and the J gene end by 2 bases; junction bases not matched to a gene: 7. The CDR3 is CASSLGGGPPQETQYF. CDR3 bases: TGTGCCAGCAGCTTGGGGGGGGGTCCCCCGCAAGAGACCCAGTACTTC.

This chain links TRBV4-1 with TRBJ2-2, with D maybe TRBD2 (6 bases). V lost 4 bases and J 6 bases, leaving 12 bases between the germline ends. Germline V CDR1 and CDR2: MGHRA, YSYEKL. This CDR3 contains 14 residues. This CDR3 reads CASSPGLTAGELFF. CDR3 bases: TGCGCCAGCAGCCCGGGACTCACAGCCGGGGAGCTGTTTTTT.

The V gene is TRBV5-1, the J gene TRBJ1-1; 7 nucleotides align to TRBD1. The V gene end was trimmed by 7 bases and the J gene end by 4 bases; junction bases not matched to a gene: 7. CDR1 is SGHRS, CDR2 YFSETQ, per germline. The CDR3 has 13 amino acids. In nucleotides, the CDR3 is TGCGCCAGCCGATGGACAGGAGGCACTGAAGCTTTCTTT. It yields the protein CASRWTGGTEAFF.

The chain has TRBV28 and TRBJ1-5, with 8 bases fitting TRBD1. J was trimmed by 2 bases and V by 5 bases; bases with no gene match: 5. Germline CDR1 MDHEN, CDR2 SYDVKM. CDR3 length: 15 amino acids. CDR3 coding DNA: TGTGCCAGCAGTGGCCAGGGGGCTGGCAATCAGCCCCAGCATTTT. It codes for CASSGQGAGNQPQHF.

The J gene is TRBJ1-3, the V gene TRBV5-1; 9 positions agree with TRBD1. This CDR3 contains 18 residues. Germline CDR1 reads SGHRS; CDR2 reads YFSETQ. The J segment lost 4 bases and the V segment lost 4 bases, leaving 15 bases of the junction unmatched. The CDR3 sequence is CASSITYRDRVSGNTIYF. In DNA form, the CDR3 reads TGCGCCAGCAGCATAACGTACCGGGACAGGGTATCAGGAAACACCATATATTTT. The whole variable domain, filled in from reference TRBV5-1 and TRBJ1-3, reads KAGVTQTPRYLIKTRGQQVTLSCSPISGHRSVSWYQQTPGQGLQFLFEYFSETQRNKGNFPGRFSGRQFSNSRSEMNVSTLELGDSALYLCASSITYRDRVSGNTIYFGEGSWLTVV.

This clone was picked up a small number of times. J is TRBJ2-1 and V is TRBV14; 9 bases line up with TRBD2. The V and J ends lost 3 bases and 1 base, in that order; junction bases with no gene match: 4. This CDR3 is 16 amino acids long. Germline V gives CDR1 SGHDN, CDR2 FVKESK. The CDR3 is CASSQLTSGSYNEQFF. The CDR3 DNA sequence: TGTGCCAGCAGCCAGCTCACTAGCGGGTCCTACAATGAGCAGTTCTTC.